This record looks at one T cell receptor beta chain sequence and its context. The data originate from a study of blood T cell repertoires in COVID-19. Study details: Samples representing acute and convalescent COVID-19 were sourced from the United States, Italy and Spain. PBMCs, B-cell-depleted T cells, or T cells provided the cDNA or gDNA that made up the material.

Germline V CDR1 and CDR2: SGHRS, YFSETQ. The CDR3 is made up of 14 amino acids. V was cut by 0 bases and J by 1 base, with 7 bases left in between. Authors' methods: By means of reference gene primer amplification, nucleated cell counts were estimated. The assay was immunoSEQ multiplex PCR, and TCRdb's table has in-frame clones only and misses some. That table gives V, J and clone size, and the DNA gave D and trimming. There are around 160,000 clones in the sample; approximately 82% occur only once, and nearly 15% lies in the top ten. Sequencing input: peripheral blood. The V and J genes are TRBV5-1 and TRBJ1-1; possible D gene TRBD1, 5 bases. This clonotype was obtained from a human donor with acute or convalescent COVID-19. The donor label of this sample is uncertain. CDR3 sequence: CASSLVGENTEAFF. As DNA, the CDR3 is TGCGCCAGCAGCTTGGTAGGGGAGAACACTGAAGCTTTCTTT.